Following are 5 T cell receptor beta chains from one sample sequenced in a study of blood T cell repertoires in COVID-19. The method was immunoSEQ multiplex PCR; TCRdb's version includes in-frame clones alone and lacks a portion of them. Here the sample spans over 80,000 clones, around 87% being singletons. The sequencing sample was made of peripheral blood. These receptors were obtained from a human donor in a cohort sampled during active COVID-19.

The chain carries TRBV27 and TRBJ1-1; D remains unclear. V was cut by 3 bases and J by 3 bases, with 8 bases left in between. Germline assignment: CDR1 MNHEY and CDR2 SMNVEV (reference sequence). The CDR3 spans 13 residues. The CDR3 coding sequence is TGTGCCAGCAGTTTCGGGTTGTACACTGAAGCTTTCTTT. This encodes CASSFGLYTEAFF.

This chain joins TRBV3-1 (or the pseudogene TRBV3-2) and TRBJ2-6, with D perhaps matching TRBD1 (6 bases). V lost 3 bases and J lost 5, with 11 bases in between. In germline, CDR1 is LGHDT, CDR2 YNNKEL (reference sequence). The length of the CDR3 is 15 residues. The CDR3 region is CASSQQGRRANVLTF. The DNA for the CDR3 is TGTGCCAGCAGCCAGCAGGGGCGTAGGGCCAACGTCCTGACTTTC.

The chain recombines TRBV4-1 with TRBJ2-7; D is possibly TRBD2 (7 bases). Germline V CDR1 and CDR2: MGHRA, YSYEKL. Trimming took off 2 bases at V and 7 bases at J, with 21 bases between the two ends. The CDR3 length is 16 residues. CDR3 nucleotides: TGCGCCAGCAGCCAAAGGGGGGACTACGTAATTGCGGAGCAGTACTTC. Protein product: CASSQRGDYVIAEQYF.

The chain joins TRBV4-1 to TRBJ2-2; TRBD1 is a possible D gene (5 bases). Germline CDR1 reads MGHRA; CDR2 reads YSYEKL. V was cut by 4 bases and J by 7 bases, with 13 bases left in between. CDR3 length: 14 amino acids. CDR3 sequence: CASSPWVGHGELFF. The CDR3 DNA reads TGCGCCAGCAGCCCGTGGGTAGGACACGGGGAGCTGTTTTTT.

This clone was counted a single time. The rearrangement joins TRBV27 to TRBJ2-6; D ambiguous. Germline V gives CDR1 MNHEY, CDR2 SMNVEV (reference sequence). The CDR3 extends over 14 amino acids. V lost 2 bases and J lost 4, with 6 bases in between. The CDR3 loop is CASSLLLGANVLTF. CDR3 nucleotide sequence: TGTGCCAGCAGTTTACTCTTGGGGGCCAACGTCCTGACTTTC.